The 4 T cell receptor beta chains below come from one sample, sequenced in a study of cytomegalovirus exposure and HLA in healthy donors. Profiling relied on immunoSEQ multiplex PCR, and the TCRdb table lists in-frame clones only, not all of them. The data contain 100,000 to 150,000 clones, 70% to 90% of them seen just once; the ten biggest clones take up less than 2%. The sequenced material came from PBMCs. All receptors come from a young woman in good health and CMV-seronegative.

The V call is TRBV7-9, the J call TRBJ2-7; the D gene is possibly TRBD2 (5 bases). The ends were cut back, 4 bases at V and 2 bases at J, with 21 bases in the middle. Germline V gene data show CDR1 as SEHNR and CDR2 as FQNEAQ (reference sequence). The CDR3 runs 17 residues. CDR3 coding DNA: TGTGCCAGCAGCTCCTCACACCGGGATAGACGACCCTACGAGCAGTACTTC. It is translated as CASSSSHRDRRPYEQYF.

This clone is medium-sized in the sample. This sequence joins TRBV19 and TRBJ2-2; 10 bases line up with TRBD2. This CDR3 is built from 15 residues. V lost 4 bases, J lost 5 bases, and 4 bases stayed unmatched. Germline values: CDR1 LNHDA, CDR2 SQIVND (reference sequence). CDR3 sequence: CASSTGLASTGELFF. CDR3 coding DNA: TGTGCCAGTAGTACGGGACTAGCGTCTACCGGGGAGCTGTTTTTT.

V and J are TRBV20-1 and TRBJ2-1; no reliable D call. CDR3 length: 11 residues. Trimming pared 3 bases from V and 8 bases from J, leaving 8 bases between. Germline loops: CDR1 DFQATT, CDR2 SNEGSKA (reference sequence). The CDR3 protein is CSASTLDEQFF. The CDR3 DNA follows: TGCAGTGCTAGCACTTTGGATGAGCAGTTCTTC.

The chain combines TRBV9 with TRBJ1-2; TRBD1 matches at 7 bases. The trim removed 4 bases at V and 8 bases at J, leaving 8 bases unmatched. This CDR3 has 13 residues. Germline values: CDR1 SGDLS, CDR2 YYNGEE. CDR3 in amino acids: CASSTRTGHGYTF. CDR3 coding DNA: TGTGCCAGCAGCACCCGGACAGGACACGGCTACACCTTC.